This record concerns one T cell receptor (beta chain) sequence. Methods used by the authors: Amplification from reference gene primers served as the basis for estimated nucleated cell counts. The data were produced by immunoSEQ multiplex PCR, yet TCRdb's version contains in-frame clones alone and is incomplete. Clone size and V and J calls were adopted from that table, with D and trimming inferred from the DNA. The table has more than 55,000 clones, over 75% seen once. This specimen comes from a study of blood T cell repertoires in COVID-19. Study context: The United States, Italy and Spain supplied acute and convalescent COVID-19 samples. T cells, B-cell-depleted T cells, or PBMCs supplied cDNA or gDNA.

V lost 5 bases to trimming and J lost 12 bases, with 14 bases between them. This CDR3 spans 13 amino acids. Germline V gene data show CDR1 as PRHDT and CDR2 as FYEKMQ (reference sequence). This TCR derives from a man aged 55 to 70 with active or convalescent COVID-19. The chain uses TRBV13 and TRBJ1-6, with no clear D. What was sequenced was peripheral blood. CDR3 coding DNA: TGTGCCAGCAGCACATACAGTACAGAACCCCTCCACTTT. Translating it yields CASSTYSTEPLHF.